The clone carrying this T cell receptor beta chain was detected a few times. The sample comes from a study of patients and donors after allogeneic stem cell transplantation. Germline assignment: CDR1 LGHNT and CDR2 FRNRAP. Trimming cost V 7 bases and J 5 bases, with 11 bases left between them. The CDR3 is 12 residues long. TCRdb ran MiXCR on the RT-PCR reads and lists one entry per CDR3 protein. The data contain more than 850,000 distinct CDR3 sequences, about a sixth of them seen just once; the ten biggest clones take up roughly 6%. The clonotype was recovered from a human donor who was either an allogeneic HSCT recipient or a stem cell or donor lymphocyte infusion donor (not recorded which). It is not recorded whose cells these are; they may come from a transplant donor. The sample consisted of blood, either unsorted or a sorted T cell fraction (not recorded which). V gene TRBV12-5 combines with J gene TRBJ1-1; D remains ambiguous. The CDR3 DNA follows: TGTGCTAGTGCTTTCGGCGAAACTGAAGCTTTCTTT. As protein: CASAFGETEAFF.